The 24 T cell receptor beta chains presented below share a single source sample, sequenced in a study of T cells in Graves' hyperthyroidism and ophthalmopathy. TCR beta CDR3 regions were amplified from RNA transcripts. The HTBI primer set was used in a first-round RT-PCR of the TCR CDR3. TCRdb itself ran the multiplex PCR reads through MiXCR, one entry per CDR3 protein. The sample has fewer than 300,000 distinct CDR3 sequences, 20% to 25% seen once. The sequenced material came from blood. These receptors were collected from a man in his forties with Graves' hyperthyroidism that later progressed to Graves' ophthalmopathy.

The table lists this clonotype with many counts. The chain is built from TRBV5-1 and TRBJ2-7; D possibly uses TRBD1 or TRBD2 (5 bases each). The CDR3 has 17 residues. Trimming left V 0 bases short and J 0 bases short, with 16 bases between. Germline CDR1 reads SGHRS; CDR2 reads YFSETQ. CDR3 loop: CASSLVAGAGDSYEQYF. The CDR3 DNA sequence: TGCGCCAGCAGCTTGGTGGCCGGGGCAGGCGACTCCTACGAGCAGTACTTC. Full variable domain (missing parts from reference TRBV5-1 and TRBJ2-7): KAGVTQTPRYLIKTRGQQVTLSCSPISGHRSVSWYQQTPGQGLQFLFEYFSETQRNKGNFPGRFSGRQFSNSRSEMNVSTLELGDSALYLCASSLVAGAGDSYEQYFGPGTRLTVT.

The table lists this clonotype with many counts. This sequence joins TRBV6-2 or TRBV6-3 and TRBJ2-2; D is unclear. Trimming took off 8 bases at V and 3 bases at J, with 16 bases between the two ends. The CDR3 contains 15 residues. Germline CDR1 reads MNHEY; CDR2 reads SVGEGT. CDR3 loop: CASANRLRDTGELFF. The CDR3 DNA is TGTGCCAGCGCTAATCGACTTAGGGACACCGGGGAGCTGTTTTTT.

The J gene is TRBJ1-1, the V gene TRBV7-3, with D perhaps matching TRBD1 (5 bases). Germline loops: CDR1 SGHTA, CDR2 FQGTGA. CDR3 length: 15 amino acids. The germline V and J ends were trimmed by 2 bases and 3 bases, with 13 bases remaining between them. The CDR3 sequence is CASSLSAREDTEAFF. In nucleotides, the CDR3 is TGTGCCAGCAGCTTATCTGCCAGGGAGGACACTGAAGCTTTCTTT.

The chain joins TRBV20-1 to TRBJ2-7, with 10 bases that match TRBD2. The CDR3 spans 14 residues. The V and J ends lost 0 bases and 6 bases, in that order; junction bases with no gene match: 5. CDR1 and CDR2 from the germline V gene are DFQATT and SNEGSKA (reference sequence). The CDR3 protein is CSARDLAGASEQYF. Here the CDR3 DNA reads TGCAGTGCTAGAGACCTAGCGGGAGCCAGCGAGCAGTACTTC.

This clonotype was seen repeatedly, ten times or more. The rearrangement joins TRBV20-1 to TRBJ2-7, with 9 bases lining up with TRBD2. There are 12 residues in the CDR3. The J segment lost 4 bases and the V segment lost 3 bases, leaving 1 base of the junction unmatched. The germline V gene has CDR1 DFQATT and CDR2 SNEGSKA (reference sequence). The CDR3 reads CSARGLAYEQYF. The CDR3 nucleotides read TGCAGTGCTAGGGGACTAGCTTACGAGCAGTACTTC.

This clonotype appeared many times. The chain carries TRBV15 and TRBJ2-5, with D possibly being TRBD2 (6 bases). Trimming took 0 bases from V and 9 from J, leaving 14 bases between them. Germline V gene data show CDR1 as LNHNV and CDR2 as YYDKDF (reference sequence). The CDR3 length is 14 residues. In nucleotides, the CDR3 is TGTGCCACCAGCAGAGACCGGGACTTCGGTCCCCAGTACTTC. It codes for CATSRDRDFGPQYF.

This clonotype appeared many times. This may be a read error: a much more frequent sequence differs by one nucleotide. CDR3 loop: CSGRHQETRYF. The CDR3, as DNA: TGCAGTGGGCGGCACCAAGAGACCCGGTACTTC. The J gene is TRBJ2-5, the V gene TRBV20-1; D unclear. The germline V gene has CDR1 DFQATT and CDR2 SNEGSKA (reference sequence). This CDR3 is built from 11 residues.

This clonotype was detected many times. The gene calls are TRBV9 and TRBJ2-7; TRBD2 matches 7 bases. Germline CDR1 SGDLS, CDR2 YYNGEE. J gave up 5 bases and V 2 bases, and 7 bases lay outside the gene matches. CDR3 length equals 14 residues. This chain's CDR3 is CASSVGGSLDEQYF. The CDR3 DNA reads TGTGCCAGCAGCGTTGGCGGGAGTCTGGACGAGCAGTACTTC.

V gene TRBV28 combines with J gene TRBJ1-2, with a tentative D call TRBD1 (5 bases). Germline V CDR1 and CDR2: MDHEN, SYDVKM. The V gene lost 7 bases and the J gene lost 6 bases, with 18 bases spanning the gap. The CDR3 consists of 14 residues. The CDR3 loop reads CASTTPWDGNGYTF. DNA for the CDR3: TGTGCCAGCACGACCCCCTGGGACGGAAATGGCTACACCTTC.

This clonotype was detected many times. The chain is built from TRBV20-1 and TRBJ2-7; 11 bases are a match to TRBD2. The CDR3 sequence is 17 residues long. Trimming removed 2 bases from V and 2 bases from J; junction bases left unmatched: 11. The germline gives CDR1 DFQATT, CDR2 SNEGSKA (reference sequence). Written as DNA, the CDR3 is TGCAGTGCTAGACCCCCAGGGGGACTAGCGGCCGCCTACGAGCAGTACTTC. Amino acids: CSARPPGGLAAAYEQYF.

The chain is built from TRBV5-4 and TRBJ1-2, with D perhaps TRBD1 (6 bases). The CDR3 totals 14 residues. Trimming stripped 7 bases from V and 5 bases from J, with 18 bases between. CDR1 is SGHNT and CDR2 is YYREEE in the germline V gene (reference sequence). This CDR3 reads CASGIRGSEYGYTF. The CDR3 DNA reads TGTGCCAGCGGCATCAGGGGATCGGAATATGGCTACACCTTC.

This clonotype was observed at least ten times. The chain has TRBV28 and TRBJ2-7; 8 bases align to TRBD2. The CDR3 sequence is 15 residues long. With 4 bases clipped from V and 3 bases from J, the junction kept 8 bases outside the gene matches. CDR1 and CDR2 (germline): MDHEN, SYDVKM. The CDR3 DNA follows: TGTGCCAGCAGTTCCCCCGGGACTAGTGGCTACGAGCAGTACTTC. This encodes CASSSPGTSGYEQYF.

This clonotype was observed at least ten times. The genes are TRBV13 and TRBJ1-2, with D unclear. Germline CDR1 PRHDT, CDR2 FYEKMQ (reference sequence). Trimming took 5 bases from V and 5 from J, leaving 18 bases between them. The CDR3 totals 15 residues. CDR3 loop: CASSHTGRVEYGYTF. The CDR3 DNA follows: TGTGCCAGCAGCCACACGGGGAGAGTGGAATATGGCTACACCTTC.

This clonotype has at least ten counts. J is TRBJ1-1 and V is TRBV24-1; D not certain. The CDR3 sequence is 14 residues long. V lost 5 bases and J lost 0, with 9 bases in between. In germline, CDR1 is KGHDR, CDR2 SFDVKD. In nucleotides, the CDR3 is TGTGCCACCAGTGTGGGAGGCATGAACACTGAAGCTTTCTTT. The encoded protein is CATSVGGMNTEAFF.

This clonotype has just a few counts. The chain recombines TRBV28 with TRBJ2-7, with unresolved D. Germline-derived CDR1 and CDR2 are MDHEN and SYDVKM. V was shortened by 3 bases and J by 4 bases, with 7 bases between the two germline ends. The CDR3 sequence is 12 residues long. The CDR3 loop is CASSLGIYEQYF. The CDR3 DNA reads TGTGCCAGCAGTTTGGGGATATACGAGCAGTACTTC.

The chain uses TRBV12-3 or TRBV12-4 and TRBJ1-5, with D unclear. This CDR3 is built from 14 residues. V was cut by 6 bases and J by 6 bases, with 15 bases left in between. The CDR3 DNA reads TGTGCCAGCAGCCATGAAGGGCTAGTTCAGCCCCAGCATTTT. As protein: CASSHEGLVQPQHF.

In its sample, this clonotype was seen many times. The chain carries TRBV2 and TRBJ1-1; D is unresolved. V lost 1 base and J lost 6, with 9 bases in between. This CDR3 has 13 amino acids. Germline-derived CDR1 and CDR2 are SNHLY and FYNNEI. CDR3 sequence: CASSEDSHAEAFF. The CDR3 DNA follows: TGTGCCAGCAGTGAAGACTCACACGCTGAAGCTTTCTTT.

This clonotype was seen ten or more times. V and J are TRBV12-3 or TRBV12-4 and TRBJ2-6, with 8 bases aligning to TRBD1. The CDR3 has 17 amino acids. The ends lost 3 bases at V and 1 base at J; junction bases unmatched: 5. DNA of the CDR3: TGTGCCAGCAGTTTCTCCCGGACAGGGTCTGGGGCCAACGTCCTGACTTTC. Its translation: CASSFSRTGSGANVLTF.

The table lists this clonotype with many counts. The chain couples TRBV5-6 to TRBJ2-2; D is unclear. The V gene's germline CDR1 is SGHDT and CDR2 YYEEEE. The ends were cut back, 3 bases at V and 7 bases at J, with 16 bases in the middle. The length of the CDR3 is 15 residues. The CDR3 loop is CASSSTLARVGELFF. As DNA, the CDR3 is TGTGCCAGCAGCTCCACGTTGGCTCGCGTCGGGGAGCTGTTTTTT.

The table lists this clonotype with many counts. V usage is TRBV12-3 or TRBV12-4 and J usage is TRBJ2-5, with 7 bases identical to TRBD2. The CDR3 consists of 13 residues. Trimming at V came to 6 bases and at J to 2 bases, leaving 3 bases not matched to a gene. Written as DNA, the CDR3 is TGTGCCAGCAGGCGCGGGAGTCAAGAGACCCAGTACTTC. It translates to CASRRGSQETQYF.

This clonotype was found many times. The chain has TRBV19 and TRBJ1-5, with unresolved D. There are 14 residues in the CDR3. Germline V gene sequence: CDR1 LNHDA, CDR2 SQIVND (reference sequence). Between the trimmed V and J ends, which lost 0 bases and 8 bases, there was a span of 11 bases. CDR3 region: CASSIDLPSEPQHF. Here the CDR3 DNA reads TGTGCCAGTAGTATAGATCTACCCTCAGAGCCCCAGCATTTT.

V gene TRBV25-1 combines with J gene TRBJ2-2; 7 bases are shared with TRBD1. V shed 7 bases, J shed 4 bases, and the junction held 6 bases outside the gene matches. Germline V lookup: CDR1 MGHDK, CDR2 SYGVNS. This CDR3 is 14 amino acids long. CDR3 nucleotides: TGTGCCAGCATGGCCACAGGGGCCACCGGGGAGCTGTTTTTT. Its translation: CASMATGATGELFF. The full variable domain, with the rest looked up from reference TRBV25-1 and TRBJ2-2, is EADIYQTPRYLVIGTGKKITLECSQTMGHDKMYWYQQDPGMELHLIHYSYGVNSTEKGDLSSESTVSRIRTEHFPLTLESARPSHTSQYLCASMATGATGELFFGEGSRLTVL.

Ten or more counts support this clonotype. The V call is TRBV19, the J call TRBJ1-2; D possibly corresponds to TRBD1 (5 bases). CDR1 is LNHDA and CDR2 is SQIVND in the germline V gene (reference sequence). The CDR3 covers 14 residues. Trimming removed 3 bases from V and 5 bases from J, with 13 bases in between. This chain's CDR3 is CASSIQDTVYGYTF. The CDR3 nucleotides read TGTGCCAGTAGTATCCAGGACACTGTGTATGGCTACACCTTC.

The rearrangement links TRBV7-2 to TRBJ2-5; no clear D. The CDR3 length is 14 residues. Per the germline V gene, CDR1 is SGHTA and CDR2 is FQGNSA. Trimming took off 1 base at V and 0 bases at J, with 6 bases between the two ends. CDR3 in amino acids: CASSLGLYQETQYF. For the CDR3, the DNA is TGTGCCAGCAGCTTAGGGTTGTACCAAGAGACCCAGTACTTC.